The T cell receptor (beta chain) described here comes from a study of T cells in Graves' hyperthyroidism and ophthalmopathy. Study findings and constraints: Blood also held most thyroid clonotypes expanded beyond 0.001. Ophthalmopathy could be told apart from stable hyperthyroidism with a 13 V-J model.

Amplified regions were TCR beta CDR3 sequences from RNA transcripts. HTBI primers were used for first-round RT-PCR of the TCR CDR3. MiXCR was run by TCRdb on the multiplex PCR reads, yielding one entry per CDR3 protein. The repertoire has about 600,000 distinct CDR3 sequences, around 15% of them found once; the top ten carry roughly 3.4%. Deletions cut 2 bases from V and 6 bases from J, with 20 bases between. CDR3 length: 16 amino acids. Patients having uncontrolled infection, another autoimmune disease, pregnancy or lactation were not included. The authors took PBMCs from 10 ml fresh peripheral blood. Details on this clonotype: What it binds is unknown.

The sample comprised blood. This rearrangement joins TRBV12-3 or TRBV12-4 to TRBJ2-7; a weak D match, TRBD2 (5 bases). The clonotype was recovered from a middle-aged woman with Graves' ophthalmopathy. The CDR3 nucleotides are TGTGCCAGCAGTTTAAAGTATCGGACCAGTGCGGGCGAGCAGTACTTC. Amino acids: CASSLKYRTSAGEQYF.